The sequence of this T cell receptor beta chain was determined in a study of blood T cells in healthy people across ages (dated by TCRdb to about 2015). Turning to the overall study: In model experiments, template switching captured roughly one uniquely barcoded TCR beta cDNA molecule for every two T cells. Using deep sequencing normalized with unique cDNA molecular identifiers, the study measured how TCR beta repertoire diversity changes with age. The donors were divided into four age groups: young (average around 16 years), middle-aged (about 40), aged (about 61) and long-lived (roughly 82). To avoid experimental bias, donors of different ages were randomly spread across the sequencing lanes. For two donors (one aged 18 to 30 and one aged 80 or older), the study analyzed two additional independent replicas of 1 million unique cDNA reads from the same blood draw. What the study reported, not specific to this receptor: The percentage of naive T cells measured by flow cytometry correlated strongly with observed TCR beta diversity. Donor CMV infection status was unknown, potentially confounding age-related changes in expanded clonotypes. Bulk unsorted PBMC profiling prevented conclusive comparison of naive and antigen-experienced compartments. Compared with the aged group, the long-lived group had more naive CD4+ T cells, fewer expanded clones and increased TCR diversity, suggesting age selection. As age increased, observed TCR beta diversity per million T cells dropped in a roughly linear way, and a significant reduction was already evident by age roughly 40. Estimates of total diversity based on one million sequenced T cells were regarded as lower bounds and as underestimates.

Comment on this clonotype: This receptor's antigen is unknown. Base qualities were left out, and no much larger clone turns up one base away.

Donors were under 40 systemically healthy Caucasian individuals from Russia aged roughly 6 to 90 years. Each donor gave about 9.8 milliliters of peripheral blood, drawn into EDTA-treated Vacutainer tubes. Ficoll-Paque density-gradient centrifugation was used to isolate PBMCs, with at least 6.5 million per sample. Trizol reagent was used to extract total RNA from the PBMCs, yielding at least 5 micrograms per sample. Naive CD45RAhigh/CD27high T cell percentages were measured by flow cytometry on a PBMC aliquot from every donor. Receptor libraries were prepared by 5' RACE. The listed sequencing device is Illumina HiSeq 2500. A second PCR of 7 to 11 cycles was performed with a sample-barcoded 5' primer and a J-beta primer mix. Each TCR beta cDNA molecule received a unique molecular identifier from a template-switch 5' adaptor carrying 12 random nucleotides. At least 3 million CDR3-containing paired-end reads were obtained from each sample. The Mint cDNA synthesis kit, primed by a TRBC-specific oligonucleotide, was used to synthesize first-strand cDNA from all RNA. After uracil-DNA glycosylase treatment, a first 18-cycle PCR used universal primers M1SS and BC2_uni_R on all cDNA. Per the original workflow: Normalization of each sample was performed by random selection of 1 million high-quality reads, each carrying a distinct molecular identifier. Reads sharing molecular identifiers were discarded rather than binned into consensus sequences. MiTCR, run with a Q25 quality threshold and the strictest error-elimination algorithm, handled CDR3 identification, clonotype clustering and error correction. A nonparametric unseen species model with Euler transformation was used to estimate lower-bound total TCR beta diversity. TCRdb reanalyzed the raw reads on its own, using fastp at Q25 for trimming and MiXCR for clone calling, and kept in-frame beta chains. All rows with the same CDR3 protein become a single entry with the most common DNA and genes. TCRdb, not the authors, supplied the V and J calls. For this sample the table gives some 670,000 distinct CDR3 sequences, of which approximately 52% were detected only once. The top ten clones comprise about 14% of the sample.

Taken from cysteine to phenylalanine, the CDR3 has 13 residues. Solely the CDR3 DNA is kept, with 39 bases framed from the first base. According to the germline V gene, CDR1 reads SGHTA and CDR2 reads FQGNSA. Trimming at the junction amounts to 5 bases on V and 5 bases on J, and the germline ends lie 10 bases apart. The sequence came from a woman aged 80 or over in good health. The specimen was blood. The chain is assembled from TRBV7-2 and TRBJ2-4; no confident D gene assignment can be made. The encoded CDR3 is CASSPVNQNIQYF. At the DNA level, the sequence is TGTGCCAGCAGCCCGGTTAACCAAAACATTCAGTACTTC. When the CDR3 is completed using the reference TRBV7-2 and TRBJ2-4 genes on either side, the full variable domain is GAGVSQSPSNKVTEKGKDVELRCDPISGHTALYWYRQSLGQGLEFLIYFQGNSAPDKSGLPSDRFSAERTGGSVSTLTIQRTQQEDSAVYLCASSPVNQNIQYFGAGTRLSVL.